This TCR beta chain originates from a study of shared clonotypes between healthy human individuals. Clones were sequenced by immunoSEQ multiplex PCR, and TCRdb holds only the in-frame ones, with some missing. Of about 2 million clones listed, over 85% are singletons. CDR3 length equals 16 residues. The ends lost 3 bases at V and 0 bases at J; junction bases unmatched: 3. Per germline, CDR1 SGHDT and CDR2 YYEEEE. This clone was seen once. This TCR derives from a man younger than 35 in good health. Sequencing input: naive CD4+ T cells sorted from blood. The subset: CD45RA+ positively selected. The chain combines TRBV5-6 with TRBJ2-2; TRBD1 aligns across 9 bases. In nucleotides, the CDR3 is TGTGCCAGCAGCTGGGGGACAGGGCCGAACACCGGGGAGCTGTTTTTT. It yields the protein CASSWGTGPNTGELFF.